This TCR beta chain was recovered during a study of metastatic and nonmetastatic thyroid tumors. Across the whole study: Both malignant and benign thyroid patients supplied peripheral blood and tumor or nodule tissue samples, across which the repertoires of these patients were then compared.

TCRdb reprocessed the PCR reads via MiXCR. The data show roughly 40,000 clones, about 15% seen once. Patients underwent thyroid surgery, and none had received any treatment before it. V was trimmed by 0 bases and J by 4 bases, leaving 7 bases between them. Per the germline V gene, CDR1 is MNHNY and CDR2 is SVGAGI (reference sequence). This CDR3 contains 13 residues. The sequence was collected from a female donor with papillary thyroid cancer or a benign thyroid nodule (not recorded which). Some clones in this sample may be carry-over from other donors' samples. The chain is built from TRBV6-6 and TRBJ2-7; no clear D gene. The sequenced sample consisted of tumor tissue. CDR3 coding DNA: TGTGCCAGCAGTTACTCGATGTATTACGAGCAGTACTTC. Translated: CASSYSMYYEQYF.